This TCR beta chain was identified in a study of blood T cell repertoires in COVID-19. Measured with immunoSEQ multiplex PCR; TCRdb has only the in-frame clones, and not every one. The top ten hold about 4.5% of the sample, which has some 270,000 clones, roughly 89% seen once. Trimming removed 2 bases at V and 2 bases at J, with 7 bases between. CDR1 and CDR2 from the germline V gene are SGHAT and FQNNGV. The CDR3 contains 14 residues. Source material: peripheral blood. The chain recombines TRBV11-2 with TRBJ1-3; TRBD1 is a possible D gene (5 bases). The origin of this receptor is a woman aged 40 to 49 who had recovered from COVID-19. The CDR3, as DNA: TGTGCCAGCAGCTTACGGGGGGCTGGAAACACCATATATTTT. Its protein product is CASSLRGAGNTIYF.